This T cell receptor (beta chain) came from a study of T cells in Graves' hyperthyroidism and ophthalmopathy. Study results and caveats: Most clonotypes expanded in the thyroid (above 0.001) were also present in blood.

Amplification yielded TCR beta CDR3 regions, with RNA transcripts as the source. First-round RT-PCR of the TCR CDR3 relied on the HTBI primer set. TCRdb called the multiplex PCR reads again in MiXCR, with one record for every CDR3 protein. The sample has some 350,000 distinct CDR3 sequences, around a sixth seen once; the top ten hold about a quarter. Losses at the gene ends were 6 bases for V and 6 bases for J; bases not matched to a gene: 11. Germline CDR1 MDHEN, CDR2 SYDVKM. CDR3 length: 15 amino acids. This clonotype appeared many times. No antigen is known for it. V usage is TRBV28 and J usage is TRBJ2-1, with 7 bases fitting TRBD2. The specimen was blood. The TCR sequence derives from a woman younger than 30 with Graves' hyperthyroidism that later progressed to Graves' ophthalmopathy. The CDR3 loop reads CASRGVRERVNEQFF. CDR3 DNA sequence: TGTGCCAGCAGGGGAGTGCGGGAGCGGGTCAATGAGCAGTTCTTC.